A single sample is the source of the 17 T cell receptor beta chains below, sequenced in a study of beta chain features in type 1 diabetes. Study-wide findings and caveats: Shorter TCRB CDR3s, moderately but significantly so, were found in Type 1 diabetes patients in all four CD4+ subsets.

Their cognate antigens are unknown. The whole isolated RNA underwent reverse transcription, so sequencing captured expressed TCRB transcripts. TCRdb's copy holds only in-frame clones and misses some; the assay was immunoSEQ multiplex PCR. The sample shows 640,000 or so clones, more than 13% of them seen only once. The sequencing sample was made of naive CD4+ T cells from blood. The source of these receptors is a man in his late teens or twenties with type 1 diabetes.

This chain uses TRBV7-9 with TRBJ2-2; possible D gene TRBD1, 6 bases. Germline V gene sequence: CDR1 SEHNR, CDR2 FQNEAQ (reference sequence). The CDR3 covers 13 residues. V was shortened by 4 bases and J by 6 bases, with 9 bases between the two germline ends. The CDR3 region is CASSSYRAGELFF. The CDR3 bases are TGTGCCAGCAGCTCGTACAGGGCCGGGGAGCTGTTTTTT.

The chain employs TRBV7-2 and TRBJ1-1; a possible D gene is TRBD1 (6 bases). V was trimmed by 2 bases and J by 2 bases, leaving 9 bases between them. CDR1 is SGHTA, CDR2 FQGNSA, per germline. This CDR3 is built from 14 residues. Here the CDR3 DNA reads TGTGCCAGCAGCTTATTAGGGGGTAACACTGAAGCTTTCTTT. It yields the protein CASSLLGGNTEAFF.

J is TRBJ2-1 and V is TRBV29-1; D call uncertain. The V gene's germline CDR1 is SQVTM and CDR2 ANQGSEA. With 8 bases removed from V and 3 bases from J, the gap between germline ends came to 8 bases. This CDR3 comprises 11 residues. CDR3 bases: TGCAGCTGTACAGTCTACAATGAGCAGTTCTTC. Translating it yields CSCTVYNEQFF.

This clone showed up just a few times. The CDR3 bases are TGTGCCAGCAGCTCACGACTAGCGGGAGGCTCTCTCAGCTCCTACAATGAGCAGTTCTTC. Its translation is CASSSRLAGGSLSSYNEQFF. V usage is TRBV9 and J usage is TRBJ2-1; TRBD2 matches 13 bases. The CDR3 consists of 20 residues. Germline CDR1 SGDLS, CDR2 YYNGEE. Germline trimming cut 4 bases from V and 0 bases from J; bases unmatched to any gene: 13.

V usage is TRBV6-4 and J usage is TRBJ1-2, with a possible D match to TRBD1 (6 bases). In germline, CDR1 is MRHNA, CDR2 SNTAGT. The germline V and J ends were trimmed by 6 bases and 4 bases, with 18 bases remaining between them. The CDR3 runs to 15 residues. CDR3 in DNA: TGTGCCAGCAGCCTAAATTTTGGACAGCCCTATGGCTACACCTTC. Residues: CASSLNFGQPYGYTF.

This clone was observed a handful of times. The genes are TRBV7-2 and TRBJ2-2, with D uncertain. Trimming took 2 bases from V and 1 from J, leaving 2 bases between them. This CDR3 has 13 amino acids. Germline V lookup: CDR1 SGHTA, CDR2 FQGNSA. CDR3 protein: CASSLKNTGELFF. CDR3 DNA: TGTGCCAGCAGCTTAAAGAACACCGGGGAGCTGTTTTTT.

This clone was counted between two and nine times. An end of the junction does not agree with germline; a read error may underlie this. The chain recombines TRBV2 with TRBJ2-5; 8 positions match TRBD2. The germline V gene has CDR1 SNHLY and CDR2 FYNNEI. This CDR3 is built from 13 residues. CDR3 in DNA: TGTGCCAGCAGCCCTGGGGGCCTAGCGGGCTACAACTTC. This sequence encodes CASSPGGLAGYNF.

The V call is TRBV15, the J call TRBJ2-7; D perhaps matches TRBD1 (6 bases). V was trimmed by 5 bases and J by 2 bases, leaving 10 bases between them. The CDR3 length is 13 residues. The germline CDR1 and CDR2 sequences are LNHNV and YYDKDF (reference sequence). CDR3 region: CATSRDKTYEQYF. CDR3 nucleotides: TGTGCCACCAGCCGGGACAAGACCTACGAGCAGTACTTC.

This chain links TRBV29-1 with TRBJ2-2, with D possibly matching TRBD2 (7 bases). Germline V CDR1 and CDR2: SQVTM, ANQGSEA. This CDR3 is built from 15 residues. The V gene lost 3 bases and the J gene lost 3 bases, with 14 bases spanning the gap. In DNA form, the CDR3 reads TGCAGCGTTGATTACGGGGGGCTGGACACCGGGGAGCTGTTTTTT. Protein sequence: CSVDYGGLDTGELFF.

This clone was detected a few times. The rearrangement links TRBV7-3 to TRBJ2-1; the match to TRBD1 covers 8 bases. After removal of 2 bases from V and 3 bases from J, the junction contained 3 bases not matched to a gene. The CDR3 is 15 residues long. Germline V gene data show CDR1 as SGHTA and CDR2 as FQGTGA. The CDR3 DNA reads as TGTGCCAGCAGCTTAGGGACAGGCTACTACAATGAGCAGTTCTTC. Translating gives CASSLGTGYYNEQFF. The complete variable domain, with remaining parts taken from reference TRBV7-3 and TRBJ2-1, reads GAGVSQTPSNKVTEKGKYVELRCDPISGHTALYWYRQSLGQGPEFLIYFQGTGAADDSGLPNDRFFAVRPEGSVSTLKIQRTERGDSAVYLCASSLGTGYYNEQFFGPGTRLTVL.

The chain carries TRBV28 and TRBJ1-2; TRBD1 might be the D (5 bases). Germline values: CDR1 MDHEN, CDR2 SYDVKM. The CDR3 covers 11 residues. V lost 4 bases to trimming and J lost 7 bases, with 7 bases between them. The CDR3 spells CASSYRSGYTF. The CDR3 DNA reads TGTGCCAGCAGTTACAGGTCTGGCTACACCTTC.

The genes are TRBV27 and TRBJ2-7, with 8 nucleotides matching TRBD2. CDR1 is MNHEY, CDR2 SMNVEV, per germline (reference sequence). Trimming at V came to 6 bases and at J to 2 bases, leaving 9 bases not matched to a gene. CDR3 length equals 15 residues. The CDR3 region is CASRKGLDPTYEQYF. The DNA for the CDR3 is TGTGCCAGCAGAAAGGGACTAGACCCTACCTACGAGCAGTACTTC.

The chain employs TRBV4-1 and TRBJ1-3, with TRBD1 identical over 7 bases. CDR1 and CDR2 (germline): MGHRA, YSYEKL. V lost 1 base and J lost 4; bases outside the gene matches: 7. This CDR3 contains 16 residues. CDR3: CASSQVPPGQGNTIYF. DNA for the CDR3: TGCGCCAGCAGCCAAGTGCCTCCGGGACAGGGAAACACCATATATTTT.

The rearrangement joins TRBV14 to TRBJ2-7; TRBD2 might be the D (5 bases). V was pared by 4 bases and J by 5 bases, with 12 bases between. The CDR3 spans 13 residues. Germline lookup yields CDR1 SGHDN and CDR2 FVKESK. The CDR3 loop is CASSRGEADEQYF. CDR3 DNA: TGTGCCAGCAGCCGGGGAGAAGCTGACGAGCAGTACTTC. The entire variable domain, with the rest obtained from reference TRBV14 and TRBJ2-7, is as follows: EAGVTQFPSHSVIEKGQTVTLRCDPISGHDNLYWYRRVMGKEIKFLLHFVKESKQDESGMPNNRFLAERTGGTYSTLKVQPAELEDSGVYFCASSRGEADEQYFGPGTRLTVT.

The rearrangement joins TRBV5-6 to TRBJ1-5; 7 positions match TRBD1. V was pared by 0 bases and J by 1 base, with 4 bases of the junction left unmatched. Germline CDR1 and CDR2: SGHDT and YYEEEE. The CDR3 length is 16 residues. CDR3 sequence: CASSLEGRGSNQPQHF. In nucleotides, the CDR3 is TGTGCCAGCAGCTTGGAGGGCAGGGGGAGCAATCAGCCCCAGCATTTT.

This clone has only a few counts. The CDR3 sequence is CASSVDRDVDSPLHF. The CDR3 nucleotides read TGTGCCAGCAGCGTGGATAGGGATGTTGATTCACCCCTCCACTTT. The chain joins TRBV9 to TRBJ1-6; D gene uncertain. V shed 2 bases and J shed 8 bases, with 14 bases lying between them. This CDR3 is 15 amino acids long. Per germline, CDR1 SGDLS and CDR2 YYNGEE.

This clone was seen only a few times. The chain couples TRBV27 to TRBJ2-5, with 10 bases lining up with TRBD1. Germline CDR1 MNHEY, CDR2 SMNVEV (reference sequence). V lost 8 bases and J lost 5; bases outside the gene matches: 11. The CDR3 length is 15 residues. CDR3 sequence (DNA): TGTGCCAGCCGCCTCTGGGACAGGGGAGGGGAGACCCAGTACTTC. Amino acid sequence: CASRLWDRGGETQYF.